The clone carrying this T cell receptor beta chain has more than one count but fewer than ten. Its antigen is unidentified. These data belong to a study of T cell repertoires in cytomegalovirus infection. About the research overall: As its CMV epitopes, the study selected recently identified HLA-C-restricted and well-studied HLA-B-restricted targets. Public TCR beta signatures indicated both CMV infection and matching HLA type.

General study findings and limits: HLA-C-restricted CMV-specific TCR beta clonotypes were dominant in the ex vivo response. CMV carriers having the relevant HLA were flagged by cumulative public TCR beta family frequency.

Looked up from germline, CDR1 is DFQATT and CDR2 is SNEGSKA (reference sequence). The CDR3 contains 13 residues. With 3 bases removed from V and 3 bases from J, the gap between germline ends came to 10 bases. One entry per CDR3 protein results from TCRdb running MiXCR on the reads. The repertoire holds about 60,000 distinct CDR3 sequences, around a fifth seen once, with around 59% in the top ten. This material consisted of CD8+ T cells from cultured PBMCs, taken from culture after CMV antigen stimulation. The genes are TRBV20-1 and TRBJ2-3; weak D call: TRBD1 (6 bases). The clonotype comes from a human donor in good health (CMV status not recorded). Some clones in this sample may be carry-over from other donors' samples. The CDR3 protein is CSASETGTDTQYF. CDR3 in DNA: TGCAGTGCTAGTGAAACAGGGACAGATACGCAGTATTTT.